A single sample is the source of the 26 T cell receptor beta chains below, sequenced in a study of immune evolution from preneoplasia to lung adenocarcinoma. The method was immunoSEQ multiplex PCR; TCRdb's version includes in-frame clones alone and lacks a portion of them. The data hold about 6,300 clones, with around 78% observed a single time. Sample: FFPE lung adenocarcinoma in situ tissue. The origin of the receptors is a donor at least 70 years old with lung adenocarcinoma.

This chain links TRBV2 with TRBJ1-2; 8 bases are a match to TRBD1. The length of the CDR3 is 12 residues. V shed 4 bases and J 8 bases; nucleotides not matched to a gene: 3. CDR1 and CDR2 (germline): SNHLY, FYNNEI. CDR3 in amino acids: CASSVGTGGYTF. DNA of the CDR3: TGTGCCAGCAGTGTCGGGACAGGCGGCTACACCTTC.

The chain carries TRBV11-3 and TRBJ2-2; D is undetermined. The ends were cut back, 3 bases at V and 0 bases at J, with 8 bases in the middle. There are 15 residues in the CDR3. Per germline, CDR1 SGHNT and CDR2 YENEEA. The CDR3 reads CASSFGSSNTGELFF. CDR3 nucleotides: TGTGCCAGCAGCTTTGGTTCATCGAACACCGGGGAGCTGTTTTTT.

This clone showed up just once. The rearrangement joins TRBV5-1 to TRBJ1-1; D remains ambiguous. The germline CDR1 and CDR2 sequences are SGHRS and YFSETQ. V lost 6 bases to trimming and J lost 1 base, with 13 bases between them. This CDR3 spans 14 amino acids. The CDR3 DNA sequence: TGCGCCAGCACCCCTTGGAACAGGAACACTGAAGCTTTCTTT. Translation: CASTPWNRNTEAFF.

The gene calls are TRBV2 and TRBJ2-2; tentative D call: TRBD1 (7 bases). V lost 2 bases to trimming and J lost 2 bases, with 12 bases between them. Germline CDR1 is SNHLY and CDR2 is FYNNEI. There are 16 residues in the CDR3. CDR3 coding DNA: TGTGCCAGCAGTGAATCCAGGGGGGATAACACCGGGGAGCTGTTTTTT. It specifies CASSESRGDNTGELFF.

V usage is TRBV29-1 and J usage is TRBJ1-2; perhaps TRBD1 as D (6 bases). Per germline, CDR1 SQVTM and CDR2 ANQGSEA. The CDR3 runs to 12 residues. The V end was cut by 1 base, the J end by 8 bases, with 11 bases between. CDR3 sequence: CSVEGGRGGYTF. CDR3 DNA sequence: TGCAGCGTTGAAGGGGGGCGAGGGGGCTACACCTTC. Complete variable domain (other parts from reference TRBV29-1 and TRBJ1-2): SAVISQKPSRDICQRGTSLTIQCQVDSQVTMMFWYRQQPGQSLTLIATANQGSEATYESGFVIDKFPISRPNLTFSTLTVSNMSPEDSSIYLCSVEGGRGGYTFGSGTRLTVV.

CDR3 nucleotides: TGTGCCAGCAGCCCTCCGGGCAACTCCTACAATGAGCAGTTCTTC. Amino acids: CASSPPGNSYNEQFF. The rearrangement uses TRBV7-9 and TRBJ2-1; D ambiguous. The CDR3 consists of 15 residues. CDR1 is SEHNR and CDR2 is FQNEAQ in the germline V gene (reference sequence). Trimming stripped 5 bases from V and 0 bases from J, with 11 bases between.

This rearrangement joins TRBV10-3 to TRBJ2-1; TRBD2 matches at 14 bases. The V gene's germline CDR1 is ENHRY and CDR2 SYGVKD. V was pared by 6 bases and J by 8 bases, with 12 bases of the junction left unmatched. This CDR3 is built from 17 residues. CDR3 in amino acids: CAIRDGRLAGGPYEQFF. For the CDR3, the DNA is TGTGCCATCAGGGACGGGAGACTAGCGGGAGGGCCTTATGAGCAGTTCTTC.

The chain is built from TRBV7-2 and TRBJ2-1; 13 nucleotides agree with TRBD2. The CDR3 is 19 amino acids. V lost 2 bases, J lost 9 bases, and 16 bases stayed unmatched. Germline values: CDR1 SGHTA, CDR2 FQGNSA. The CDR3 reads CASSLRSHQLAGGRGEQFF. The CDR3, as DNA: TGTGCCAGCAGCTTACGATCCCACCAACTAGCGGGAGGGCGGGGTGAGCAGTTCTTC.

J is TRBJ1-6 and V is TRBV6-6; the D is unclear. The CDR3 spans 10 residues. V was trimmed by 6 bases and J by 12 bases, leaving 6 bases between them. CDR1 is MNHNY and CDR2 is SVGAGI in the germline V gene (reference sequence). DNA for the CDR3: TGTGCCAGCAGCGAGGGACCCCTCCACTTT. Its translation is CASSEGPLHF.

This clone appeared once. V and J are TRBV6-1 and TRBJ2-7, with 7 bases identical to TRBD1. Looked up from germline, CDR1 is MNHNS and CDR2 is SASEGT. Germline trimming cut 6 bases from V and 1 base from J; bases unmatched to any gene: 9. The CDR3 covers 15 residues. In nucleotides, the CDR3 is TGTGCCAGCAGAGCTAACAGGGGTGGATCCTACGAGCAGTACTTC. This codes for CASRANRGGSYEQYF.

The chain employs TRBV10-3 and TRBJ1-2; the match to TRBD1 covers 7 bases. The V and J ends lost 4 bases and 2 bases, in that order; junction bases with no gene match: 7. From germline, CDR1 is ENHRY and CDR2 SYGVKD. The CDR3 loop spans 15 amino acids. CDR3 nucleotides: TGTGCCATCAGTGCAACTTTGACAGGGAACTATGGCTACACCTTC. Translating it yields CAISATLTGNYGYTF.

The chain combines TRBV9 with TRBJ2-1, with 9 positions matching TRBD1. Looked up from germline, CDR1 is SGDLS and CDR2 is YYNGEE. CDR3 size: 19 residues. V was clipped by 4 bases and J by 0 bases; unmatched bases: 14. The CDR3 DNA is TGTGCCAGCAGCTCCCAACCGGGACAGGGAACGAGCTCCTACAATGAGCAGTTCTTC. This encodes CASSSQPGQGTSSYNEQFF. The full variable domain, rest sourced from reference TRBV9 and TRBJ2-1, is DSGVTQTPKHLITATGQRVTLRCSPRSGDLSVYWYQQSLDQGLQFLIQYYNGEERAKGNILERFSAQQFPDLHSELNLSSLELGDSALYFCASSSQPGQGTSSYNEQFFGPGTRLTVL.

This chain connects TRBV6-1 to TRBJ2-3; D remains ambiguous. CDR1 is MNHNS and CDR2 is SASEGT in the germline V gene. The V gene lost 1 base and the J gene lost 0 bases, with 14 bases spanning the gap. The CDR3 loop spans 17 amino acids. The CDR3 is CASSEESTKASTDTQYF. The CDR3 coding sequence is TGTGCCAGCAGTGAAGAGTCGACAAAGGCCAGCACAGATACGCAGTATTTT.

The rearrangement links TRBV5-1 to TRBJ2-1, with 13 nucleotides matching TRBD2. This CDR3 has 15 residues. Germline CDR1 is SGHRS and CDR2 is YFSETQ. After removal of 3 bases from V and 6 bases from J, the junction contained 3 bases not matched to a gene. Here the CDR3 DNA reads TGCGCCAGCAGCTCCGGGACTAGCGGGGTCAATGAGCAGTTCTTC. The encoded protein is CASSSGTSGVNEQFF.

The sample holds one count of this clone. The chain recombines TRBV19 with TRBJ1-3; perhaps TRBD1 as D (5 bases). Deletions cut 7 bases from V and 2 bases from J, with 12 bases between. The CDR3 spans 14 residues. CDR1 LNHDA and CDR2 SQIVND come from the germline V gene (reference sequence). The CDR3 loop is CASTKRGPGNTIYF. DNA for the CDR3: TGTGCCAGTACTAAGCGGGGCCCTGGAAACACCATATATTTT.

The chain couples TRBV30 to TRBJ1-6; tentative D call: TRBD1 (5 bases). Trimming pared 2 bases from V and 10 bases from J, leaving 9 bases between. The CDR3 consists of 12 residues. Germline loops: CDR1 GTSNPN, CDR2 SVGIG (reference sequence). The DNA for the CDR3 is TGTGCCTGGAGTTCGGGGGTATCACCCCTCCACTTT. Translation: CAWSSGVSPLHF.

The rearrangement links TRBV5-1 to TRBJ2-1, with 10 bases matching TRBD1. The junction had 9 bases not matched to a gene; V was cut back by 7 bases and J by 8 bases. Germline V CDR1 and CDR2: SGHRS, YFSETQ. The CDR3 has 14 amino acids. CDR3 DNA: TGCGCCAGCGGGCCGGGACAGGGGCTCCATGAGCAGTTCTTC. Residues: CASGPGQGLHEQFF.

The CDR3 DNA is TGTGCCAGCATTCAGGGGAGCTCTGGAAACACCATATATTTT. This gives the protein CASIQGSSGNTIYF. The rearrangement uses TRBV7-8 and TRBJ1-3; D perhaps matches TRBD1 (6 bases). CDR1 SGHVS and CDR2 FQNEAQ come from the germline V gene. The CDR3 length is 14 residues. V lost 7 bases and J 0 bases, leaving 10 bases between the germline ends. Full variable domain (rest looked up from reference TRBV7-8 and TRBJ1-3): GAGVSQSPRYKVAKRGQDVALRCDPISGHVSLFWYQQALGQGPEFLTYFQNEAQLDKSGLPSDRFFAERPEGSVSTLKIQRTQQEDSAVYLCASIQGSSGNTIYFGEGSWLTVV.

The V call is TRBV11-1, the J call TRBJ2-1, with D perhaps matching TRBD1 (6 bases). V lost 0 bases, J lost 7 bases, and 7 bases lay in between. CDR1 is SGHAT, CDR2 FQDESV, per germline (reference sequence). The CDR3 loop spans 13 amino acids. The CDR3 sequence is CASSLAQGNEQFF. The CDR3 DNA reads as TGTGCCAGCAGCTTAGCGCAGGGGAATGAGCAGTTCTTC.

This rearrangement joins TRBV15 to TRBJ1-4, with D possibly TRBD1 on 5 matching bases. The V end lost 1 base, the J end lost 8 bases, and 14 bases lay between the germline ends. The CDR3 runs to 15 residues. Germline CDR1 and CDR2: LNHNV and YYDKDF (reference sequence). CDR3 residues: CATSRGGRGREKLFF. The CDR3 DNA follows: TGTGCCACCAGCAGAGGTGGGAGGGGACGGGAAAAACTGTTTTTT.

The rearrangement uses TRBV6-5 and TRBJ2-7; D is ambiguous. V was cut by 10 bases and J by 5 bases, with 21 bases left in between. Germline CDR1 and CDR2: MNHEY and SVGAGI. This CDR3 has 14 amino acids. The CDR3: CAISWLLVSDEQYF. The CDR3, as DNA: TGTGCCATCAGCTGGCTGTTAGTTTCGGACGAGCAGTACTTC.

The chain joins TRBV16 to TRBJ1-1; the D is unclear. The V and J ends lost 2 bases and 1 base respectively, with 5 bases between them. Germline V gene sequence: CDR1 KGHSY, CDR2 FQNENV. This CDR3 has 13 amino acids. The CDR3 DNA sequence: TGTGCCAGCAGCCAAATGGGGAACACTGAAGCTTTCTTT. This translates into CASSQMGNTEAFF.

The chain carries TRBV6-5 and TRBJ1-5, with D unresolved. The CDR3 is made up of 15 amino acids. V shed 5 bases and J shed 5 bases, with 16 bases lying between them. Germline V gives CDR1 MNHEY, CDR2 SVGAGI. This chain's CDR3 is CASSPRGQPYQPQHF. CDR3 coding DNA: TGTGCCAGCAGTCCTCGGGGTCAGCCTTATCAGCCCCAGCATTTT.

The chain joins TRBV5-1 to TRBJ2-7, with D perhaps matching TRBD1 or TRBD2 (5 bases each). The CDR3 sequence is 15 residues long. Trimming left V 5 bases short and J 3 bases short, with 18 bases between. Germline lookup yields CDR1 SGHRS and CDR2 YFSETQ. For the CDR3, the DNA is TGCGCCAGCAGGAGGGACGTGAGGAACAACTACGAGCAGTACTTC. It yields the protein CASRRDVRNNYEQYF.

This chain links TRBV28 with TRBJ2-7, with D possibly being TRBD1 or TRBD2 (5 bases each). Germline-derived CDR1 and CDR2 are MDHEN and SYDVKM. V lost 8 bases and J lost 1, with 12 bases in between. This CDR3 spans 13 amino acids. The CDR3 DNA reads TGTGCCAGCTGTCGAGGGGCTTCCTACGAGCAGTACTTC. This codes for CASCRGASYEQYF.

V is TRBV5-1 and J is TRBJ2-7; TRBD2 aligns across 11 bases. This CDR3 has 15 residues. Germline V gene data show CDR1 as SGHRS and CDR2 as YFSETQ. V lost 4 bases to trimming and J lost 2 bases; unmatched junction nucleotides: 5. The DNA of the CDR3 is TGCGCCAGCAGCCGCGGGACTAGCGGTACCTACGAGCAGTACTTC. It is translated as CASSRGTSGTYEQYF.